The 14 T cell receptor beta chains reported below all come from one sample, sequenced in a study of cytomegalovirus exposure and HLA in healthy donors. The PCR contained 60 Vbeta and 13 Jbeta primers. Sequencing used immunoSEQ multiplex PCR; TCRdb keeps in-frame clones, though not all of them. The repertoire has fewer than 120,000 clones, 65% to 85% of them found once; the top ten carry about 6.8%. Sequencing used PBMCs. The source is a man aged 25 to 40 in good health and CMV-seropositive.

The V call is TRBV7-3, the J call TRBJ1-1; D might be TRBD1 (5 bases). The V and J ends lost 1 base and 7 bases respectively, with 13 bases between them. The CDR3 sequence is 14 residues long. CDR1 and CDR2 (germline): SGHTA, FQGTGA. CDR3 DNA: TGTGCCAGCAGCTTAATGGGGGGGGATGATGAAGCTTTCTTT. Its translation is CASSLMGGDDEAFF.

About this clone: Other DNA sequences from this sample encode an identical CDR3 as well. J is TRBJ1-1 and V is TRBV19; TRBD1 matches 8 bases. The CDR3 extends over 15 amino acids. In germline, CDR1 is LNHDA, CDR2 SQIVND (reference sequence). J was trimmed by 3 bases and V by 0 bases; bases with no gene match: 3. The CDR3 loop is CASSIDWTGHTEAFF. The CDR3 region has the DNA TGTGCCAGTAGTATAGATTGGACAGGGCACACTGAAGCTTTCTTT.

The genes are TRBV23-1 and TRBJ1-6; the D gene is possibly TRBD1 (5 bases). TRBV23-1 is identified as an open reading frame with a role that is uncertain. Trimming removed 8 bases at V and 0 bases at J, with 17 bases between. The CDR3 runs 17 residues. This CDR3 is CASPDTIQGSYNSPLHF. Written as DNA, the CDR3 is TGCGCCAGCCCTGACACCATTCAGGGCTCCTATAATTCACCCCTCCACTTT.

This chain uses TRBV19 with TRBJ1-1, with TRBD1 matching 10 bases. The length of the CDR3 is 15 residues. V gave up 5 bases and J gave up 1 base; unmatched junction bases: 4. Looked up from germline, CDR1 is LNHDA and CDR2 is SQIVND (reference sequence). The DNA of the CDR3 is TGTGCCAGTAGTGCGGACAGGGGGACGAACACTGAAGCTTTCTTT. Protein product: CASSADRGTNTEAFF.

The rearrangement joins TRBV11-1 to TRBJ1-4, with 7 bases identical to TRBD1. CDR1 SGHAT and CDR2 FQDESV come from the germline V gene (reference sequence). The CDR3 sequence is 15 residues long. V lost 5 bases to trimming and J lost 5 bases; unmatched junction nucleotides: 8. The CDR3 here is CASSAADRQNEKLFF. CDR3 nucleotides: TGTGCCAGCAGCGCAGCGGACAGGCAAAATGAAAAACTGTTTTTT.

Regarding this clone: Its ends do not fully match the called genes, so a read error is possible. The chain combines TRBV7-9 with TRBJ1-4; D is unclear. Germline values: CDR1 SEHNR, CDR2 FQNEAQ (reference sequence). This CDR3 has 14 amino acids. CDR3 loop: CASSPPKGARKTVF. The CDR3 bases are TGTGCCAGCAGCCCACCTAAGGGAGCGAGAAAAACTGTTTTT. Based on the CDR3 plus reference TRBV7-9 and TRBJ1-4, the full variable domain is DTGVSQNPRHKITKRGQNVTFRCDPISEHNRLYWYRQTLGQGPEFLTYFQNEAQLEKSRLLSDRFSAERPKGSFSTLEIQRTEQGDSAMYLCASSPPKGARKTVFGSGTQLSVL.

As DNA, the CDR3 is TGTGCCAGCAGTGAGCCTAGCGGGGGGCCATGGACCGGGGAGCTGTTTTTT. This encodes CASSEPSGGPWTGELFF. The chain links TRBV2 to TRBJ2-2; 11 bases map to TRBD2. The CDR3 is 17 amino acids. Germline V CDR1 and CDR2: SNHLY, FYNNEI. The junction had 8 bases not matched to a gene; V was cut back by 3 bases and J by 5 bases.

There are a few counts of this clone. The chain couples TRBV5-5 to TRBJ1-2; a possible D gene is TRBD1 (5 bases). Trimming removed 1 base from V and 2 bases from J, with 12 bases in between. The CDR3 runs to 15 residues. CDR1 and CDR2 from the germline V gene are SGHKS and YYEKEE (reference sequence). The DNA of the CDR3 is TGTGCCAGCAGCTTGAATCACTGGGGCAACTATGGCTACACCTTC. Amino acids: CASSLNHWGNYGYTF.

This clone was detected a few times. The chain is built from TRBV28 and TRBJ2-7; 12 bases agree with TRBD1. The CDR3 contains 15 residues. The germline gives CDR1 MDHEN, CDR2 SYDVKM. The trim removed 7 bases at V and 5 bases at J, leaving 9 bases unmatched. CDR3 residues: CASTLNRDRGHEQYF. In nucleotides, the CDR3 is TGTGCCAGCACCCTCAACCGGGACAGGGGGCACGAGCAGTACTTC.

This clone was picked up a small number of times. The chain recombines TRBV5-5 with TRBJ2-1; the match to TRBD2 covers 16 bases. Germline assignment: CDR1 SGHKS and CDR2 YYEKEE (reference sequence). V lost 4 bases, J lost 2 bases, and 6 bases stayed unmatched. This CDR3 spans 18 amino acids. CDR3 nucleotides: TGTGCCAGCAGCCCGGGACTAGCGGGGGGGCCCACCTACAATGAGCAGTTCTTC. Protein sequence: CASSPGLAGGPTYNEQFF.

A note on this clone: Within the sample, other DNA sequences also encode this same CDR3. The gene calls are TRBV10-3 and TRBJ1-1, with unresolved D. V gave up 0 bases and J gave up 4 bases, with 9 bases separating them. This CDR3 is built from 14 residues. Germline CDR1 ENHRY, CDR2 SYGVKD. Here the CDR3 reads CAISESAGITEAFF. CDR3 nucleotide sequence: TGTGCCATCAGTGAGTCAGCGGGGATCACTGAAGCTTTCTTT.

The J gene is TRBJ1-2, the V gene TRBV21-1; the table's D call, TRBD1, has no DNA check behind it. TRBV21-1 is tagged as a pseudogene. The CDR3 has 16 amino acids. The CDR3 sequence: CASSHEGTGGTYGYTF. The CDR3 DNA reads TGTGCCAGCAGCCACGAAGGGACAGGGGGCACCTATGGCTACACCTTC.

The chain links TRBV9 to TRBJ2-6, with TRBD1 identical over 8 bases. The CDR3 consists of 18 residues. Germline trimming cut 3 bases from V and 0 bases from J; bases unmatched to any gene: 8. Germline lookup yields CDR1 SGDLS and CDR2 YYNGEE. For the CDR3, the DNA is TGTGCCAGCAGCGCCCGACAGGGGAGTTTCTCTGGGGCCAACGTCCTGACTTTC. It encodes CASSARQGSFSGANVLTF.

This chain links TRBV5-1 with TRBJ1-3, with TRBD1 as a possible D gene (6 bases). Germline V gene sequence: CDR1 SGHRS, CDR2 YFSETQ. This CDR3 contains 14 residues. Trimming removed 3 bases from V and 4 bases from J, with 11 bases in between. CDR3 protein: CASSSTGFGNTIYF. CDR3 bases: TGCGCCAGCAGCTCTACAGGGTTCGGAAACACCATATATTTT. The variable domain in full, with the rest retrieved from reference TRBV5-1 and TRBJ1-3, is KAGVTQTPRYLIKTRGQQVTLSCSPISGHRSVSWYQQTPGQGLQFLFEYFSETQRNKGNFPGRFSGRQFSNSRSEMNVSTLELGDSALYLCASSSTGFGNTIYFGEGSWLTVV.